The rows below give T cell receptor beta chains drawn from one sample of a study of blood T cells in healthy people across ages. TCRdb passed the 5' RACE reads through MiXCR, listing each CDR3 protein once. This table holds some 880,000 distinct CDR3 sequences, 30% to 45% found once. The sequenced sample consisted of blood. Receptors were obtained from a man in his late teens or twenties in good health. Both conserved end residues are part of each CDR3. The D gene is left open where the match is weak. Clone size appears in some rows only: once, few, many, or a class for an expanded clone.

J gene	D gene	V gene	clone size	CDR3 DNA	CDR3 protein
TRBJ2-1	TRBD2	TRBV12-3/TRBV12-4	few	TGTGCCAGCAGTGCCCGTAGCGGGGGGGCTTATGAGCAGTTCTTC	CASSARSGGAYEQFF
TRBJ1-2	.	TRBV14	.	TGTGCCAGCAGCAAGAACAGGATTGAAAACTATGGCTACACCTTC	CASSKNRIENYGYTF
TRBJ2-2	TRBD1	TRBV5-6	.	TGTGCCAGCAGGGCGGGACAGGGTTACACCGGGGAGCTGTTTTTT	CASRAGQGYTGELFF
TRBJ2-2	TRBD1	TRBV7-3	.	TGTGCCAGCAGCCAGGGACAGCGTCATTCCGGGGAGCTGTTTTTT	CASSQGQRHSGELFF
TRBJ2-3	.	TRBV6-4	many	TGTGCCAGCAGTAACTCTGGGAACCAACACACAGATACGCAGTATTTT	CASSNSGNQHTDTQYF
TRBJ2-7	.	TRBV11-2	few	TGTGCCAGCAGCTCTTCCCGCCCTTTCTCCTACGAGCAGTACTTC	CASSSSRPFSYEQYF
TRBJ1-6	.	TRBV5-1	.	TGCGCCAGCAGCTTGGATTCAGGGGATTCACCCCTCCACTTT	CASSLDSGDSPLHF
TRBJ2-3	TRBD1	TRBV15	few	TGTGCCACCAGCAGACCCGGGACAGGGGGAAGAAATACGCAGTATTTT	CATSRPGTGGRNTQYF
TRBJ2-1	TRBD1	TRBV29-1	.	TGCAGCGTCTGGACAGGGGCGGGGGAGCAGTTCTTC	CSVWTGAGEQFF
TRBJ2-1	.	TRBV20-1	.	TGCAGTGCTAGACCCAACAACAATGAGCAGTTCTTC	CSARPNNNEQFF
TRBJ2-1	.	TRBV20-1	few	TGCAGTGCTAGAGATATCCTTTCCGACTACAATGAGCAGTTCTTC	CSARDILSDYNEQFF
TRBJ2-1	.	TRBV27	.	TGTGCCAGCAGTCTCCCCCCGCGGATCAACAATGAGCAGTTCTTC	CASSLPPRINNEQFF
TRBJ2-1	TRBD1	TRBV12-3/TRBV12-4	.	TGTGCCAGCAGTTTCGGGACAGCCCACAATGTGCAGTTCTTC	CASSFGTAHNVQFF
TRBJ1-2	TRBD1	TRBV4-2	.	TGTGCCAGCAGCCCGCGACAGGGGGCGCGAATTCGGGGCTACACCTTC	CASSPRQGARIRGYTF
TRBJ1-5	.	TRBV4-2	few	TGTGCCAGCAGCCAAGCGACAGGTCGCAATCAGCCCCAGCATTTT	CASSQATGRNQPQHF
TRBJ1-1	TRBD1	TRBV7-2	.	TGTGCCAGCAGCTTATGGGACAGGGGCCCCCCGGGGACTGAAGCTTTCTTT	CASSLWDRGPPGTEAFF
TRBJ1-5	.	TRBV7-2	.	TGTGCCAGCAGCGTAGGAGGCTTTAATCAGCCCCAGCATTTT	CASSVGGFNQPQHF
TRBJ2-3	.	TRBV4-3	.	TGCGCCAGCAGCCAAGAGGGCCAGATCCGTACGCAGTATTTT	CASSQEGQIRTQYF
TRBJ1-1	TRBD1	TRBV7-8	.	TGTGCCAGCAGCTTAGCGTGGTACAGGGGACTAGGGAACACTGAAGCTTTCTTT	CASSLAWYRGLGNTEAFF
TRBJ2-3	.	TRBV29-1	many	TGCAGCGTTGCAAACAGGGCTCCCTCAGATACGCAGTATTTT	CSVANRAPSDTQYF
TRBJ1-1	TRBD1	TRBV4-1	few	TGCGCCAGCAGCCAAGAGAAACGACAGGGTTCCTACCGTGCTTTCTTT	CASSQEKRQGSYRAFF
TRBJ2-3	.	TRBV6-4	few	TGTGCCAGCAGTGACAGGCCTGGGGGAGGCACAGATACGCGGTATTTT	CASSDRPGGGTDTRYF
TRBJ1-2	TRBD1	TRBV18	.	TGTGCCAGCTCACCAGGACAGGCACTTAACTATGGCTACACCTTC	CASSPGQALNYGYTF
TRBJ1-1	.	TRBV5-1	few	TGCGCCAGCAGCCTATCAGGGGAATCTATGACGAGCACTGAAGCTTTCTTT	CASSLSGESMTSTEAFF
TRBJ2-1	TRBD2	TRBV10-3	.	TGTGCCATCAGTGAGCCCTCCATAGCGGGGGGTTCCCGCAATGAGCAGTTCTTC	CAISEPSIAGGSRNEQFF
TRBJ2-3	.	TRBV5-1	once	TGCGCCAGCAGCTTGGGAGGGTTCAACACAGATACGCGGTATTTT	CASSLGGFNTDTRYF
TRBJ2-7	.	TRBV25-1	few	TGTGCCAGCAGTGATGCCGTACACAATGAGCAGTACTTC	CASSDAVHNEQYF
TRBJ2-5	.	TRBV5-6	many	TGTGCCAGCAGCCGTCTCGGGGAGACCCAGTACTTC	CASSRLGETQYF
TRBJ2-5	.	TRBV2	.	TGTGCCAGCAGTAGCTCGAGGGGGGAGACCCAGTACTTC	CASSSSRGETQYF
TRBJ1-1	.	TRBV29-1	once	TGCAGCGTTGATGTGGGGTCGGGCACTGAAGCTTTCTTT	CSVDVGSGTEAFF
TRBJ1-3	TRBD1	TRBV4-3	.	TGCGCCAGCAGCCCAATTAGGGGGCTTGGAAACACCATATATTTT	CASSPIRGLGNTIYF